Only a few counts were recorded for the clone carrying this TCR beta chain. Its specificity is not known. The sample belongs to a study of T cells in Graves' hyperthyroidism and ophthalmopathy. TCR beta CDR3 region amplification was performed from RNA transcripts. The study used the HTBI primer set for a first-round RT-PCR of the TCR CDR3. TCRdb re-analysed the multiplex PCR reads in MiXCR, keeping a single row per CDR3 protein. The sample comprises a few hundred thousand distinct CDR3 sequences, 16% of which are singletons, and approximately 3.5% rests with the top ten. Germline lookup yields CDR1 LNHDA and CDR2 SQIVND (reference sequence). Trimming stripped 5 bases from V and 0 bases from J, with 16 bases between. The CDR3 length is 16 residues. General study points: Most thyroid-expanded clonotypes above 0.001 were also found in blood.

This TCR derives from a woman in her forties with Graves' ophthalmopathy. The V and J genes are TRBV19 and TRBJ2-5; tentatively, D is TRBD2 (5 bases). Material for sequencing was blood. The CDR3 DNA follows: TGTGCCAGTAGTCTCTACCCAGCGGAGTACCAAGAGACCCAGTACTTC. As protein: CASSLYPAEYQETQYF.